Presented here are 10 T cell receptor beta chains from one specimen sequenced in a study of chemoradiotherapy in HPV16-positive cancers. Here immunoSEQ multiplex PCR was the method, and the copy in TCRdb shows in-frame clones only, minus some. The sample records 2,000 to 2,500 clones, 91% being singletons. Here the sequenced sample was tumor tissue, taken from a patient who underwent chemoradiotherapy. The receptors stem from a human donor with HPV-associated anogenital cancer.

The chain is built from TRBV6-5 and TRBJ2-7; D may be TRBD2 (6 bases). The length of the CDR3 is 15 residues. Trimming took off 4 bases at V and 2 bases at J, with 15 bases between the two ends. Germline CDR1 reads MNHEY; CDR2 reads SVGAGI. The CDR3 DNA reads as TGTGCCAGCAGTTCCCCAGGAGGGGTTACCTACGAGCAGTACTTC. Protein product: CASSSPGGVTYEQYF.

This chain joins TRBV2 and TRBJ2-7, with D tentatively TRBD2 (5 bases). Germline loops: CDR1 SNHLY, CDR2 FYNNEI. Trimming shortened V by 9 bases and J by 0 bases, and 12 bases separated the two germline ends. The CDR3 sequence is 13 residues long. This CDR3 reads CARGSGSSYEQYF. The CDR3 DNA follows: TGTGCCAGGGGGTCGGGGAGCTCCTACGAGCAGTACTTC.

This chain joins TRBV18 and TRBJ1-2; D is unclear. The germline gives CDR1 KGHSH, CDR2 LQKENI. V shed 3 bases and J shed 4 bases, with 12 bases lying between them. The CDR3 has 14 residues. The CDR3 sequence: CASSPTAEVYGYTF. DNA for the CDR3: TGTGCCAGCTCACCTACCGCGGAGGTCTATGGCTACACCTTC.

The chain joins TRBV4-1 to TRBJ1-2, with D possibly TRBD1 on 5 matching bases. The CDR3 is 18 amino acids. Germline CDR1 and CDR2: MGHRA and YSYEKL. Trimming left V 1 base short and J 5 bases short, with 23 bases between. CDR3 coding DNA: TGCGCCAGCAGCCAAGGTATTTGGGGGGGTGGACCATTGTATGGCTACACCTTC. Translation gives CASSQGIWGGGPLYGYTF.

This sequence joins TRBV27 and TRBJ1-4, with D possibly being TRBD1 (5 bases). The CDR3 loop spans 15 amino acids. V was clipped by 6 bases and J by 8 bases, with 19 bases between them. CDR1 is MNHEY and CDR2 is SMNVEV in the germline V gene (reference sequence). The CDR3 is CASRTSGTFREKLFF. The CDR3 DNA follows: TGTGCCAGCAGAACCTCAGGGACGTTTCGCGAAAAACTGTTTTTT.

This chain uses TRBV5-8 with TRBJ2-6; no firm D call. The CDR3 length is 15 residues. Germline V CDR1 and CDR2: SGHTS, YDEGEE. Trimming removed 0 bases from V and 4 bases from J, with 8 bases in between. CDR3 bases: TGTGCCAGCAGCTTGGGGGAAAGGGGGGCCAACGTCCTGACTTTC. It yields the protein CASSLGERGANVLTF.

The J gene is TRBJ2-7, the V gene TRBV7-9; 10 nucleotides match TRBD2. Germline assignment: CDR1 SEHNR and CDR2 FQNEAQ (reference sequence). The V and J ends lost 2 bases and 6 bases, in that order; junction bases with no gene match: 10. There are 16 residues in the CDR3. This chain's CDR3 is CASSLYPSGGEGEQYF. The CDR3 DNA reads TGTGCCAGCAGCTTATATCCTAGCGGGGGTGAAGGCGAGCAGTACTTC.

J is TRBJ2-1 and V is TRBV4-3; D may be TRBD1 or TRBD2 (5 bases each). Trimming stripped 0 bases from V and 5 bases from J, with 11 bases between. The CDR3 consists of 15 residues. CDR1 LGHNA and CDR2 YSLEER come from the germline V gene. The CDR3 is CASSQDGTFNNEQFF. Written as DNA, the CDR3 is TGCGCCAGCAGCCAAGACGGGACCTTTAACAATGAGCAGTTCTTC.

V usage is TRBV6-1 and J usage is TRBJ2-7; 9 positions match TRBD1. This CDR3 has 13 residues. CDR1 and CDR2 (germline): MNHNS, SASEGT. J was trimmed by 6 bases and V by 6 bases; bases with no gene match: 6. The CDR3 region is CASRWTGDSEQYF. CDR3 in DNA: TGTGCCAGCAGATGGACAGGGGACTCCGAGCAGTACTTC.

This rearrangement joins TRBV6-6 to TRBJ1-6, with D maybe TRBD1 (5 bases). V lost 8 bases to trimming and J lost 8 bases, with 16 bases between them. CDR3 length: 14 residues. CDR1 and CDR2 (germline): MNHNY, SVGAGI (reference sequence). CDR3 in DNA: TGTGCCAGCGGGGCGGAGGCCGCTCATTCACCCCTCCACTTT. Translated, it gives CASGAEAAHSPLHF.